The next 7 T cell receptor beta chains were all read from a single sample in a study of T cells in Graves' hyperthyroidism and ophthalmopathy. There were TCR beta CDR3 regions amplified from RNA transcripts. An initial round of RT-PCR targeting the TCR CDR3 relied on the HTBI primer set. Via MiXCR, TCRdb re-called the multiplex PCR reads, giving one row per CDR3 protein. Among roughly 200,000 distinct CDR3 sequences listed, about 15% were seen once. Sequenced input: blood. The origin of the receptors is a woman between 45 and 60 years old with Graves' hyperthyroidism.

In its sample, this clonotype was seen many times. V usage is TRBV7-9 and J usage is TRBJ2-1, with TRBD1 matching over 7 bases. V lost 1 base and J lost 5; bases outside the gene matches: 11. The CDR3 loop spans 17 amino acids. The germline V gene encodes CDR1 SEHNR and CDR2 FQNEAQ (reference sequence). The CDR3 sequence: CASSLEGATSQDNEQFF. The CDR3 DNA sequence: TGTGCCAGCAGCTTAGAGGGGGCTACCTCTCAAGACAATGAGCAGTTCTTC.

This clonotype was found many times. The CDR3 nucleotides read TGTGCCAGCAGCCCCAGACTAGCGGGAGTTGAGCAGTTCTTC. It is translated as CASSPRLAGVEQFF. The chain uses TRBV7-2 and TRBJ2-1; 12 bases fit TRBD2. This CDR3 contains 14 residues. The V gene's germline CDR1 is SGHTA and CDR2 FQGNSA. V lost 5 bases to trimming and J lost 9 bases; unmatched junction nucleotides: 5.

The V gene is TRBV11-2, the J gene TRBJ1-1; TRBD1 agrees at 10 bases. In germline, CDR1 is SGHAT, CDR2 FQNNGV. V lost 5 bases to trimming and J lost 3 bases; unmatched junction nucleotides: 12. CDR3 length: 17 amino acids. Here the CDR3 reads CASSLRTGGVGYTEAFF. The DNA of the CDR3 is TGTGCCAGCAGCCTACGGACAGGGGGTGTCGGGTACACTGAAGCTTTCTTT.

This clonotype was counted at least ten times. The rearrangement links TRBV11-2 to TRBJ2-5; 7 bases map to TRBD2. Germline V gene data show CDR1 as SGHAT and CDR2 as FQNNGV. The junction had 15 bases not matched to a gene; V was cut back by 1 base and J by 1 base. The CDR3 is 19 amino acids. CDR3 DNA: TGTGCCAGCAGCTTAGTACTCCGGCTGGGGGGGATGATCCAAGAGACCCAGTACTTC. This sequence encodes CASSLVLRLGGMIQETQYF.

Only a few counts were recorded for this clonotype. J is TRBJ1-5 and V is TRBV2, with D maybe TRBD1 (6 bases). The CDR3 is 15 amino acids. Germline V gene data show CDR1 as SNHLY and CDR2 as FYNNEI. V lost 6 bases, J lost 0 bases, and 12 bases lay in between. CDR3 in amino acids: CASRGQTYSNQPQHF. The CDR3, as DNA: TGTGCCAGCAGAGGACAGACCTATAGCAATCAGCCCCAGCATTTT.

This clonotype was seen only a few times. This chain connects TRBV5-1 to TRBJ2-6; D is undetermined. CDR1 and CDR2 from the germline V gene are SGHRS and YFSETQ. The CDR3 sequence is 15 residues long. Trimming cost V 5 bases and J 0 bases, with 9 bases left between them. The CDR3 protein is CASRVRTSGANVLTF. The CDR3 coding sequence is TGCGCCAGCAGGGTACGGACCTCTGGGGCCAACGTCCTGACTTTC.

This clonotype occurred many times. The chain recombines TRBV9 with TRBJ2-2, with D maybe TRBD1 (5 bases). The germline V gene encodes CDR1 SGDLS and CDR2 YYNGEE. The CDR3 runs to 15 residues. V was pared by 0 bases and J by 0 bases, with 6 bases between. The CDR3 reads CASSVGQTNTGELFF. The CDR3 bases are TGTGCCAGCAGCGTAGGACAGACGAACACCGGGGAGCTGTTTTTT.